These T cell receptor beta chains were read from a single sample in a study of blood T cell repertoires in COVID-19. TCRdb's copy holds only in-frame clones and misses some; the assay was immunoSEQ multiplex PCR. The sample contains about 50,000 clones, about four fifths of which appear only once. The sample comprised peripheral blood. All receptors come from a man in his sixties or seventies with active COVID-19. Each CDR3 is given with its conserved first and last residue.

14,TRBV5-1,TRBJ2-5,CASKSGQGLETQYF
13,TRBV7-2,TRBJ2-5,CASSPGERKTQYF
17,TRBV29-1,TRBJ2-7,CSVEGTSGSGTSYEQYF
14,TRBV30,TRBJ2-4,CAWTLTSAKNIQYF
12,TRBV12-3/TRBV12-4,TRBJ2-7,CASSSSSYEQYF
15,TRBV19,TRBJ1-1,CASLRPGLKNTEAFF
11,TRBV30,TRBJ1-1,CAWRDQGTAFF
12,TRBV7-3,TRBJ2-4,CASSSAAGPQYF
14,TRBV5-1,TRBJ2-7,CASSSTGGGYEQYF
13,TRBV19,TRBJ1-2,CASRRTGNYGYTF
13,TRBV20-1,TRBJ1-2,CSASSRAHYGYTF
14,TRBV6-6,TRBJ2-4,CASSYPGGVDIQYF
15,TRBV30,TRBJ2-5,CAWSIDRAPQETQYF
13,TRBV6-5,TRBJ2-5,CASSRTVEETQYF
18,TRBV7-9,TRBJ2-6,CASSLSTTEYSGANVLTF
16,TRBV28,TRBJ2-6,CASSSAGRGGANVLTF
15,TRBV5-6,TRBJ1-1,CASSLGPGRNTEAFF
15,TRBV19,TRBJ1-5,CASSIRTGESQPQHF
13,TRBV7-9,TRBJ1-2,CASSFGTDDGYTF
13,TRBV15,TRBJ1-1,CATSRGGDTEAFF
14,TRBV24-1,TRBJ2-7,CATSDRGTTYEQYF
19,TRBV9,TRBJ2-1,CASSHSPGRYQKSYNEQFF
15,TRBV5-1,TRBJ2-2,CASSLGRPNTGELFF
18,TRBV15,TRBJ2-3,CATSSGLAGSGGTDTQYF
16,TRBV7-2,TRBJ2-2,CASSLVGSGRAGELFF
16,TRBV3-1/TRBV3-2,TRBJ2-7,CASSQDYRTGAGEQYF
15,TRBV11-2,TRBJ2-5,CASSLQRTGGETQYF
17,TRBV4-1,TRBJ1-5,CASSQFDRDTINQPQHF
12,TRBV2,TRBJ2-7,CASRDRGYEQYF
13,TRBV6-5,TRBJ2-1,CASSYLGSNEQFF
15,TRBV6-5,TRBJ2-7,CASSSPGTGAYEQYF
17,TRBV7-7,TRBJ2-2,CASSLGPLAGGAGELFF
13,TRBV5-6,TRBJ1-2,CASSSTGGYGYTF
17,TRBV12-2,TRBJ2-7,CASRLTSGADAGDEQYF
15,TRBV7-8,TRBJ2-7,CASSGGLALGYEQYF
15,TRBV4-2,TRBJ1-1,CASSQPGQGMGEAFF
14,TRBV30,TRBJ1-2,CAWSVRPGHYGYTF
16,TRBV6-2/TRBV6-3,TRBJ1-1,CASSYFPGRRGPEAFF
14,TRBV6-5,TRBJ2-7,CASRPGTGGDEQYF
17,TRBV6-4,TRBJ2-1,CASSSSGTSPNNNEQFF
11,TRBV7-2,TRBJ2-7,CASTTDSEQYF
16,TRBV5-4,TRBJ1-3,CASSLERGALGNTIYF
17,TRBV5-4,TRBJ2-3,CASSLGLPWRGTDTQYF
15,TRBV5-4,TRBJ2-3,CASRKTSGGTDTQYF
15,TRBV9,TRBJ2-1,CASSVEGLRYNEQFF
18,TRBV21-1,TRBJ2-5,CATTRAKETGNFRETQYF